This TCR beta chain was recovered during a study of blood T cell repertoires in COVID-19 (TCRdb year 2020). Turning to the overall study: Collaborator samples came from the United States, Italy and Spain and covered acute and convalescent phases of COVID-19. A de-identified subject ID, COVID-19 status, age in years and sex were almost always included in the sample metadata. The samples were drawn from two sources: the first 160 participants of the ongoing ImmuneRACE study, and over 1,000 subjects contributed by 6 global collaborators. The dataset comprised deeply sampled blood TCRbeta repertoires from subjects exposed to, actively infected with, or recovered from COVID-19. The repertoires were made available in a free public database intended to serve as a resource for research on the immune response to SARS-CoV-2. Where HLA class I and class II types were available, the types were taken from metadata supplied by the sample provider, not from assay-based typing. The prospective study material was composed of cDNA or gDNA derived from T cells, B-cell-depleted T cells, or PBMCs.

In the prospective study, participants were about 18 to 89 years old, resided in fewer than 25 geographic areas of the United States, and were enrolled through a virtual design. In the prospective study, cohorts were assigned on the basis of participant-reported clinical history obtained from a screening survey and a study questionnaire. Recovered participants in ImmuneRACE Cohort 3 were defined by two consecutive negative NP/OP PCR tests, clearance by a healthcare professional, or resolution of symptoms. In the prospective study, mobile phlebotomists collected whole blood, serum and a nasopharyngeal or oropharyngeal swab from each participant. Over a roughly 2-month period, participants in the prospective study had the option of providing additional blood draws and questionnaires. Blood samples from the prospective study were shipped frozen or at room temperature prior to DNA extraction. A remark on this clone: Its antigen is not yet known. Per-nucleotide qualities are absent, and no much larger clonotype sits a single base away.

Results and caveats for the whole study, not just this receptor: The quantity of clinical and demographic metadata differed by source and by participant and was supplied without curation.

Taken from cysteine to phenylalanine, the CDR3 has 15 residues. The kept DNA is CDR3 alone, 45 bases in frame from the first base. V and J are trimmed by 2 bases and 0 bases, and the gene matches miss 3 bases of the junction. From a lookup of the germline V gene, CDR1 and CDR2 are SGHVS and FQNEAQ. TCRbeta CDR3 regions were amplified from genomic DNA by means of the immunoSEQ Assay, a bias-controlled multiplex PCR. Concerning the study's data processing: The number of nucleated cells in each sample was estimated from the amplification of reference gene primers within the assay. Sequence reads were collapsed and filtered to measure the absolute abundance of every unique TCRbeta CDR3 rearrangement. For each sample, productive Simpson clonality was calculated by taking the square root of Simpson's diversity index across productive rearrangements. The immuneACCESS repertoire file appears here via TCRdb, limited to in-frame rearrangements. These files lack a portion of the clones; in checked studies, under half of the deficit traces to unresolved V genes, and the cause of the others is not known. V and J calls and clone size are copied from that table; D and trimming were computed from the DNA. For this sample there are fewer than 350,000 clones; around nine tenths appear just once. Together, the top ten hold approximately 5.7% of the sample.

The chain is assembled from TRBV7-8 and TRBJ2-7; 8 central bases correspond to TRBD2. The receptor's source is a woman aged 40 to 50 who had recovered from COVID-19. What was sequenced was PBMCs or T cells enriched from blood (not recorded which). The sequence in DNA is TGTGCCAGCAGCTTACTTAGCGGGGCCTCCTACGAGCAGTACTTC. The resulting protein is CASSLLSGASYEQYF.